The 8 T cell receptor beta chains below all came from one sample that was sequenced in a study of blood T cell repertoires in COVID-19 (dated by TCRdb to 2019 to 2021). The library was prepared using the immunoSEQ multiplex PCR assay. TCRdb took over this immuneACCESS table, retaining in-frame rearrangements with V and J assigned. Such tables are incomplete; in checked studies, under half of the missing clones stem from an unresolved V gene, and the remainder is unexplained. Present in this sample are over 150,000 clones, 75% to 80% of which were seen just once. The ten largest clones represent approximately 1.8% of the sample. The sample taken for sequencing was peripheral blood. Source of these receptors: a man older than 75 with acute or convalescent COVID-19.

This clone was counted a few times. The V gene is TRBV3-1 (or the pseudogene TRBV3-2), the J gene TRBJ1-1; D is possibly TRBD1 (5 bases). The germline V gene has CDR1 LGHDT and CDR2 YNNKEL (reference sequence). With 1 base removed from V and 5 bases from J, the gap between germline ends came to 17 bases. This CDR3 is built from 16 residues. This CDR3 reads CASSQVASGGGTEAFF. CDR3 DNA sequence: TGTGCCAGCAGCCAAGTTGCGTCGGGGGGAGGTACTGAAGCTTTCTTT.

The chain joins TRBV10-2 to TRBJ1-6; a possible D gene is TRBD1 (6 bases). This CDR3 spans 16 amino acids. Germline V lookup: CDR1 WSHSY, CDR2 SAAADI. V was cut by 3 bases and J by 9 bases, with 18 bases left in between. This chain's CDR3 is CASSDVPTGSGSPLHF. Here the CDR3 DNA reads TGCGCCAGCAGTGATGTCCCTACAGGGAGTGGTTCACCCCTCCACTTT.

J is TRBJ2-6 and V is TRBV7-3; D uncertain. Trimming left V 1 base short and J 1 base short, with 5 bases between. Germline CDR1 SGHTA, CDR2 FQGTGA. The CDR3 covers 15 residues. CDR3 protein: CASSLRSSGANVLTF. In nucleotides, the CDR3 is TGTGCCAGCAGCTTAAGGAGTTCTGGGGCCAACGTCCTGACTTTC.

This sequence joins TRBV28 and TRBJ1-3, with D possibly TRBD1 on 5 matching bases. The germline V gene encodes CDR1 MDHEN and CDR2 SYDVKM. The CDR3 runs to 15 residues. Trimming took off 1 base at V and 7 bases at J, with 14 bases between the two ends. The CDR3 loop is CASSLFDSTGNTIYF. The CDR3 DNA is TGTGCCAGCAGTTTATTTGACAGTACCGGGAACACCATATATTTT. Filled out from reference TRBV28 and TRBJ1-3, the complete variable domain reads DVKVTQSSRYLVKRTGEKVFLECVQDMDHENMFWYRQDPGLGLRLIYFSYDVKMKEKGDIPEGYSVSREKKERFSLILESASTNQTSMYLCASSLFDSTGNTIYFGEGSWLTVV.

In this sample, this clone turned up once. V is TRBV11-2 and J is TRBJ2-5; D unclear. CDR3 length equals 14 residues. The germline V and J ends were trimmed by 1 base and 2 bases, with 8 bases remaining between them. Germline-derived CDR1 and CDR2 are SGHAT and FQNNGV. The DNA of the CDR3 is TGTGCCAGCAGCTTAGTTGGCAAGCAAGAGACCCAGTACTTC. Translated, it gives CASSLVGKQETQYF.

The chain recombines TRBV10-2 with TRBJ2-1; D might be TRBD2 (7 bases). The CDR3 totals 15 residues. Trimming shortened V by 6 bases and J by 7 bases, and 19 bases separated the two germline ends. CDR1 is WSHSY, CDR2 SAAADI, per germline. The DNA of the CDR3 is TGCGCCAGCAGCCTCCGAGGGGGGGGTGGGAATGAGCAGTTCTTC. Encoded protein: CASSLRGGGGNEQFF.

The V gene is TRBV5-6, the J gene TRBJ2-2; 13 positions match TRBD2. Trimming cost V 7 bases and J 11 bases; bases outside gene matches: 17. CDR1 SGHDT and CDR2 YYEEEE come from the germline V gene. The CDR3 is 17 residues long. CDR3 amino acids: CASSALAGGALRRELFF. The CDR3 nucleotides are TGTGCCAGCTCGGCACTAGCGGGGGGGGCCCTTCGGAGAGAGCTGTTTTTT.

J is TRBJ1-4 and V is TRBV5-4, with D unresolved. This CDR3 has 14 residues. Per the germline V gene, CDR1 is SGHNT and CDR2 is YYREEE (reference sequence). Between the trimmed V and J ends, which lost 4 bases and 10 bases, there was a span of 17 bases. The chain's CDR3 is CASSLTSDPGKLFF. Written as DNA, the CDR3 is TGTGCCAGCAGCCTCACCTCCGACCCGGGAAAACTGTTTTTT.